The 27 T cell receptor beta chains below were found in one sample sequenced in a study of T cell repertoires in aging, cancer and after chemotherapy. Amplification of TCR beta used genomic DNA extracted from peripheral blood. A mixed TRB-A/B primer pool amplified rearranged TRB by multiplex touch-down PCR. Using its own MiXCR run on the multiplex PCR reads, TCRdb lists one record per CDR3 protein. The sample has some 6,100 distinct CDR3 sequences, less than 40% seen once. The sequenced sample consisted of blood. These receptors originate from a human donor with a blood cancer.

This clonotype was seen more than once but under ten times. The rearrangement joins TRBV12-3 or TRBV12-4 to TRBJ2-2; the D is unclear. V was cut by 5 bases and J by 0 bases, with 13 bases left in between. The CDR3 has 16 residues. The CDR3 is CASSPISTPNTGELFF. DNA of the CDR3: TGTGCCAGCAGTCCCATCTCCACCCCGAACACCGGGGAGCTGTTTTTT.

The rearrangement joins TRBV12-3 or TRBV12-4 to TRBJ2-7; the match to TRBD1 covers 9 bases. The CDR3 sequence is 14 residues long. J was trimmed by 6 bases and V by 7 bases; bases with no gene match: 10. The CDR3 loop is CASILGQGSGEQYF. CDR3 sequence (DNA): TGTGCCAGCATCTTAGGACAGGGGTCAGGCGAGCAGTACTTC.

For this clonotype: One junction end does not reproduce the germline sequence, and a read error may be involved. This rearrangement joins TRBV11-3 to TRBJ2-2; D is unclear. Germline CDR1 and CDR2: SGHNT and YENEEA. The length of the CDR3 is 13 residues. For the CDR3, the DNA is TGTGCCAGAAGCTTGGCGCCGGCCGGGGAGCTGTTTTTT. Its protein product is CARSLAPAGELFF.

The chain uses TRBV6-5 and TRBJ1-5; D possibly corresponds to TRBD1 (6 bases). CDR1 is MNHEY and CDR2 is SVGAGI in the germline V gene. There are 16 residues in the CDR3. The germline V and J ends were trimmed by 5 bases and 5 bases, with 19 bases remaining between them. Here the CDR3 reads CASSRRGTLLYQPQHF. As DNA, the CDR3 is TGTGCCAGCAGTCGGAGGGGGACATTACTCTATCAGCCCCAGCATTTT.

Relative to its sample, this clonotype is medium-sized (0.01 to 0.1%). V is TRBV6-5 and J is TRBJ2-1; D possibly corresponds to TRBD1 (5 bases). The CDR3 runs to 13 residues. V was trimmed by 8 bases and J by 3 bases, leaving 11 bases between them. Germline V gives CDR1 MNHEY, CDR2 SVGAGI. The DNA for the CDR3 is TGTGCCAGCGCCTGGACACTCTACAATGAGCAGTTCTTC. Translating it yields CASAWTLYNEQFF.

V and J are TRBV4-1 and TRBJ2-5; TRBD2 matches at 15 bases. The CDR3 spans 19 residues. The trim removed 0 bases at V and 2 bases at J, leaving 7 bases unmatched. CDR1 is MGHRA and CDR2 is YSYEKL in the germline V gene. The CDR3 nucleotides are TGCGCCAGCAGCCAAGAACGGACTAGCGGGGGGGTAGGGCAAGAGACCCAGTACTTC. Encoded protein: CASSQERTSGGVGQETQYF.

The chain employs TRBV20-1 and TRBJ2-5; 8 bases align to TRBD1. Germline trimming cut 6 bases from V and 1 base from J; bases unmatched to any gene: 4. CDR1 DFQATT and CDR2 SNEGSKA come from the germline V gene (reference sequence). This CDR3 is 13 amino acids long. CDR3 amino acids: CSADRAGQETQYF. Written as DNA, the CDR3 is TGCAGTGCGGACAGGGCAGGCCAAGAGACCCAGTACTTC.

This sequence joins TRBV6-4 and TRBJ2-5; D ambiguous. Germline CDR1 MRHNA, CDR2 SNTAGT. CDR3 length: 14 residues. Deletions cut 3 bases from V and 0 bases from J, with 8 bases between. The CDR3 loop is CASSESRDQETQYF. In nucleotides, the CDR3 is TGTGCCAGCAGTGAATCCCGGGACCAAGAGACCCAGTACTTC.

The sample holds a few counts of this clonotype. This chain joins TRBV27 and TRBJ2-1, with 10 nucleotides matching TRBD2. With 4 bases clipped from V and 4 bases from J, the junction kept 4 bases outside the gene matches. The germline CDR1 and CDR2 sequences are MNHEY and SMNVEV (reference sequence). This CDR3 region has 15 residues. CDR3 in DNA: TGTGCCAGCAGTTACGGGACTAGCGCATACAATGAGCAGTTCTTC. Amino acids: CASSYGTSAYNEQFF.

In regard to this clonotype: It may be a read error: a sequence one base away is much more abundant. The chain combines TRBV11-3 with TRBJ2-7; D gene unclear. The CDR3 is made up of 13 amino acids. Germline V CDR1 and CDR2: SGHNT, YENEEA. This CDR3 reads CASSFRSSYKQYF. DNA for the CDR3: TGTGCCAGCAGCTTTAGAAGCTCCTACAAGCAGTACTTC.

The genes are TRBV6-2 or TRBV6-3 and TRBJ2-3, with D unresolved. The CDR3 is 14 residues long. Trimming cost V 0 bases and J 0 bases, with 4 bases left between them. Germline V gene data show CDR1 as MNHEY and CDR2 as SVGEGT. CDR3 region: CASSYSVSTDTQYF. CDR3 sequence (DNA): TGTGCCAGCAGTTACTCGGTTAGCACAGATACGCAGTATTTT.

The chain joins TRBV11-1 to TRBJ1-1, with D perhaps matching TRBD1 (5 bases). This CDR3 spans 14 amino acids. Germline V CDR1 and CDR2: SGHAT, FQDESV (reference sequence). The V end lost 3 bases, the J end lost 3 bases, and 11 bases lay between the germline ends. CDR3 sequence (DNA): TGTGCCAGCAGCTTGGAAGGGGCCCACACTGAAGCTTTCTTT. Translating it yields CASSLEGAHTEAFF.

For this clonotype: Since a much larger clone is just one base distant, this may be a read error. The CDR3 DNA reads TGTGCCAGCAGCTTGGAGGGGGCCGCCTACAATGGGCAGTTCTTC. Translated, it gives CASSLEGAAYNGQFF. The chain employs TRBV11-2 and TRBJ2-1, with D possibly matching TRBD1 (7 bases). There are 15 residues in the CDR3. CDR1 is SGHAT and CDR2 is FQNNGV in the germline V gene.

The chain is built from TRBV21-1 and TRBJ2-3; the D segment call TRBD1 is taken from the table without a DNA check. TRBV21-1 represents a pseudogene. This CDR3 region has 12 residues. Here the CDR3 DNA reads TGTGCCACAGACAGGGGTCCAGATACGCAGTATTTT. Encoded protein: CATDRGPDTQYF.

This sequence joins TRBV19 and TRBJ2-7, with D perhaps TRBD1 or TRBD2 (6 bases each). The V end was cut by 0 bases, the J end by 6 bases, with 9 bases between. This CDR3 is built from 13 residues. Per the germline V gene, CDR1 is LNHDA and CDR2 is SQIVND (reference sequence). For the CDR3, the DNA is TGTGCCAGTAGTATAGATGAGGGGGGCGAGCAGTACTTC. Translation: CASSIDEGGEQYF.

The chain uses TRBV18 and TRBJ1-1; unclear D gene. This CDR3 region has 12 residues. Trimming cost V 5 bases and J 4 bases, with 8 bases left between them. Germline values: CDR1 KGHSH, CDR2 LQKENI. As DNA, the CDR3 is TGTGCCAGCTCAGAACAGTTCACTGAAGCTTTCTTT. Translated, it gives CASSEQFTEAFF.

This clonotype was seen only a few times. The V call is TRBV6-1, the J call TRBJ1-2; the match to TRBD1 covers 9 bases. Germline V lookup: CDR1 MNHNS, CDR2 SASEGT. The CDR3 is 15 amino acids. Germline trimming cut 5 bases from V and 8 bases from J; bases unmatched to any gene: 12. The CDR3 DNA sequence: TGTGCCAGCAGTACTCTCGGGACAGGGATTCGCGGCTACACCTTC. Protein product: CASSTLGTGIRGYTF.

Remarks on this clonotype: Possible read error: a much larger clone is one base away. This chain joins TRBV29-1 and TRBJ1-5; no clear D. CDR3 size: 15 residues. Germline V CDR1 and CDR2: SQVTM, ANQGSEA. Trimming removed 5 bases from V and 2 bases from J, with 16 bases in between. CDR3 DNA: TGCAGCGTTTCCGACGTACTCCTCGGCAATCAGCCCCAGCATTTT. Translation: CSVSDVLLGNQPQHF.

Notes on this clonotype: This may stem from a read error, because a much larger clone lies one nucleotide away. The J gene is TRBJ2-2, the V gene TRBV29-1, with D unresolved. Germline lookup yields CDR1 SQVTM and CDR2 ANQGSEA. Between the trimmed V and J ends, which lost 2 bases and 2 bases, there was a span of 9 bases. This CDR3 spans 14 amino acids. CDR3 protein: CSVERLFNTGELFF. The DNA of the CDR3 is TGCAGCGTTGAAAGACTTTTTAACACCGGGGAGCTGTTTTTT.

The CDR3, as DNA: TGTGCCAGTAGTACCAGTTCCGGACCGACTCACAATGAGCAGTTCTTC. This encodes CASSTSSGPTHNEQFF. This chain connects TRBV19 to TRBJ2-1; no firm D call. The CDR3 runs 16 residues. The germline V and J ends were trimmed by 4 bases and 5 bases, with 18 bases remaining between them. CDR1 and CDR2 (germline): LNHDA, SQIVND (reference sequence).

The chain joins TRBV7-2 to TRBJ1-6, with 7 bases identical to TRBD1. Germline V lookup: CDR1 SGHTA, CDR2 FQGNSA. The CDR3 runs 14 residues. V shed 5 bases, J shed 10 bases, and the junction held 8 bases outside the gene matches. CDR3 sequence reads: CASSPPGQRSPLHF. CDR3 sequence (DNA): TGTGCCAGCAGCCCCCCGGGACAGCGATCACCCCTCCACTTT.

The chain is built from TRBV11-1 and TRBJ2-7; D is perhaps TRBD1 (6 bases). CDR3 length: 15 residues. CDR1 and CDR2 (germline): SGHAT, FQDESV (reference sequence). Trimming took off 1 base at V and 5 bases at J, with 15 bases between the two ends. The CDR3 DNA follows: TGTGCCAGCAGCTTAGGGGGTGGCCAGGGGCACGAGCAGTACTTC. Translated: CASSLGGGQGHEQYF.

This clonotype was counted only a few times. This rearrangement joins TRBV6-5 to TRBJ1-1, with D maybe TRBD1 (5 bases). The CDR3 totals 13 residues. Germline V lookup: CDR1 MNHEY, CDR2 SVGAGI. V lost 5 bases and J lost 1, with 8 bases in between. Here the CDR3 DNA reads TGTGCCAGCAGTCGTACAGGGAACACTGAAGCTTTCTTT. Amino acid sequence: CASSRTGNTEAFF.

The V gene is TRBV12-3 or TRBV12-4, the J gene TRBJ1-3; no definite D call. The CDR3 loop spans 12 amino acids. The germline V and J ends were trimmed by 3 bases and 4 bases, with 4 bases remaining between them. The CDR3 reads CASSFIGNTIYF. In nucleotides, the CDR3 is TGTGCCAGCAGTTTCATCGGAAACACCATATATTTT.

The chain uses TRBV18 and TRBJ2-2; D tentatively fits TRBD1 or TRBD2 (7 bases each). The V gene lost 3 bases and the J gene lost 0 bases, with 14 bases spanning the gap. The CDR3 spans 17 residues. The germline CDR1 and CDR2 sequences are KGHSH and LQKENI. This chain's CDR3 is CASSPQQGTTNTGELFF. The CDR3 DNA reads as TGTGCCAGCTCACCCCAACAGGGGACTACGAACACCGGGGAGCTGTTTTTT.

The V and J genes are TRBV10-3 and TRBJ1-1; unclear D gene. Germline values: CDR1 ENHRY, CDR2 SYGVKD. The CDR3 totals 13 residues. Trimming took 11 bases from V and 7 from J, leaving 20 bases between them. The CDR3 spells CACSPWAEREAFF. In DNA form, the CDR3 reads TGTGCCTGCAGCCCATGGGCAGAGCGTGAAGCTTTCTTT.

The chain links TRBV6-4 to TRBJ2-1, with D possibly being TRBD1 or TRBD2 (5 bases each). V was clipped by 6 bases and J by 6 bases, with 15 bases between them. The CDR3 sequence is 14 residues long. Looked up from germline, CDR1 is MRHNA and CDR2 is SNTAGT. The CDR3 nucleotides read TGTGCCAGCAGCCGGAGTGGGGCGGGCAATGAGCAGTTCTTC. Translated: CASSRSGAGNEQFF.